These T cell receptor beta chains were read from a single sample in a study of CD8+CD57+ T cells in acquired aplastic anemia. TCRdb fed the reads into MiXCR, producing one record per CDR3 protein. The sample records 150,000 to 170,000 distinct CDR3 sequences, about 54% being singletons. Sequencing was carried out using sorted CD4+, CD8+, or CD8+CD57+ T cells (not recorded which) from PBMCs. These receptors were collected from a human donor with aplastic anemia. Each CDR3 is given with its conserved first and last residue. Each record gives: V gene, J gene, CDR3 protein.

V: TRBV19
J: TRBJ1-6
CDR3: CASSIGLSNSPLHF

V: TRBV15
J: TRBJ2-7
CDR3: CATSEDSDRYEQYF

V: TRBV7-9
J: TRBJ1-2
CDR3: CASSLARQLGYTF

V: TRBV7-8
J: TRBJ2-7
CDR3: CASSQLLGYEQYF

V: TRBV10-3
J: TRBJ2-7
CDR3: CAISDGASFYEQYF

V: TRBV9
J: TRBJ1-1
CDR3: CASSVEGGINTEAFF

V: TRBV7-9
J: TRBJ2-3
CDR3: CASRTGTGDTQYF

V: TRBV6-5
J: TRBJ2-3
CDR3: CASSFMDISTDTQYF

V: TRBV7-9
J: TRBJ1-1
CDR3: CASSLGRSLIEAFF

V: TRBV19
J: TRBJ2-1
CDR3: CASSTRPGTDEQFF

V: TRBV20-1
J: TRBJ2-7
CDR3: CSARDLVRGNSYEQYF

V: TRBV19
J: TRBJ2-2
CDR3: CASSRQANTGELFF

V: TRBV4-1
J: TRBJ2-2
CDR3: CASSPRYGGQGTGELFF

V: TRBV2
J: TRBJ2-6
CDR3: CASTQGRLSGANVLTF

V: TRBV29-1
J: TRBJ2-7
CDR3: CSVGGDEQYF

V: TRBV5-6
J: TRBJ2-7
CDR3: CASSLPGTYEQYF

V: TRBV24-1
J: TRBJ1-5
CDR3: CAQRARSNQPQHF

V: TRBV10-3
J: TRBJ1-1
CDR3: CAIRYRGMGTEAFF

V: TRBV20-1
J: TRBJ2-1
CDR3: CSATLADVYNEQFF

V: TRBV5-1
J: TRBJ1-1
CDR3: CTSRLGASMNTEAFF

V: TRBV7-8
J: TRBJ1-6
CDR3: CASSVEVASGNSPLHF

V: TRBV12-3/TRBV12-4
J: TRBJ2-3
CDR3: CASSGFSGGLDTQYF

V: TRBV7-2
J: TRBJ2-7
CDR3: CTSSLGLDEQYF

V: TRBV27
J: TRBJ1-4
CDR3: CASSLRGVGEKLFF

V: TRBV19
J: TRBJ1-1
CDR3: CASRTRTANTEAFF

V: TRBV19
J: TRBJ2-7
CDR3: CASSMGLARWYEQYF

V: TRBV19
J: TRBJ2-6
CDR3: CASSIPRQDIGANVLTF

V: TRBV29-1
J: TRBJ1-2
CDR3: CSVGQGEGYTF

V: TRBV14
J: TRBJ2-3
CDR3: CASSQDRGRVGYSAHTDTQYF

V: TRBV5-1
J: TRBJ1-6
CDR3: CASSPEGTSPLHF

V: TRBV7-6
J: TRBJ2-7
CDR3: CASSLAGQGSVF

V: TRBV4-1
J: TRBJ2-1
CDR3: CASGHEQGDYNEQFF

V: TRBV2
J: TRBJ2-7
CDR3: CASKTGDGSYEQYF

V: TRBV2
J: TRBJ2-1
CDR3: CASSRWGYNEQFF

V: TRBV24-1
J: TRBJ1-4
CDR3: CATSDSGGPEKLFF

V: TRBV5-1
J: TRBJ2-3
CDR3: CASKGGVTDTQYF

V: TRBV2
J: TRBJ2-1
CDR3: CASSVWDTNEQFF

V: TRBV5-1
J: TRBJ2-3
CDR3: CASSLEPGLLTDTQYF

V: TRBV29-1
J: TRBJ1-2
CDR3: CSVGREGGYTF

V: TRBV19
J: TRBJ1-1
CDR3: CASSIGQGVNTEAFF

V: TRBV20-1
J: TRBJ2-7
CDR3: CSARGRLTGDSYEQYF

V: TRBV12-3/TRBV12-4
J: TRBJ1-1
CDR3: CASSFRQAEDEAFF

V: TRBV19
J: TRBJ1-2
CDR3: CASSPSTGFYGYTF

V: TRBV7-9
J: TRBJ1-2
CDR3: CASSLGDSYGYTF

V: TRBV5-1
J: TRBJ2-2
CDR3: CASSPRPFNTGELFF

V: TRBV2
J: TRBJ1-3
CDR3: CASSPDRGRGNTIYF

V: TRBV5-4
J: TRBJ2-1
CDR3: CASSLVPGGSDNEQFF

V: TRBV15
J: TRBJ1-1
CDR3: CATSRAEGILNTEAFF

V: TRBV15
J: TRBJ1-5
CDR3: CATSRDLKPQHF

V: TRBV24-1
J: TRBJ1-2
CDR3: CAISDSETSYTF

V: TRBV2
J: TRBJ1-6
CDR3: CASSVTPQGIRGSPLHF

V: TRBV15
J: TRBJ2-7
CDR3: CATSRDRVYEQYF